This entry concerns a single T cell receptor beta chain. The data derive from a study of blood T cells in healthy people across ages. PCR was performed a second time for 7 to 11 cycles using a sample-barcoded 5' primer and a J-beta primer mix. TCRdb itself ran the 5' RACE reads through MiXCR, one entry per CDR3 protein. Of approximately 760,000 distinct CDR3 sequences listed, around a quarter are singletons. The people who gave samples were healthy Caucasians from Russia, aged about 6 to 95. These data were also filed under a second study, of T cells of mothers and their children. From that study: Per 15 ul, 1.5 ug of RNA was used, with all extracted RNA going into cDNA synthesis. Using the M1S primer, the second PCR added sample barcodes along with 2-4 random nucleotides.

Sequenced sample: blood. The origin of this receptor is a boy younger than 18 in good health.

CDR3 sequence: CSADISGGYNEQFF. The DNA of the CDR3 is TGCAGTGCCGACATTAGCGGGGGTTACAATGAGCAGTTCTTC. The genes are TRBV20-1 and TRBJ2-5, with 9 bases fitting TRBD2. The DNA end lines up better with TRBJ2-1; the J call may be wrong. The CDR3 consists of 14 residues. In germline, CDR1 is DFQATT, CDR2 SNEGSKA (reference sequence).